This T cell receptor (beta chain) derives from a study of blood T cell repertoires in COVID-19. The wider study: From T cells, B-cell-depleted T cells, or PBMCs came the material, which was cDNA or gDNA.

V dropped 0 bases and J dropped 10; count of bases not matched to a gene: 11. The CDR3 totals 16 residues. Germline lookup yields CDR1 LGHNA and CDR2 YNFKEQ. Per the original data handling: Amplification from reference gene primers served as the basis for estimated nucleated cell counts. Data came from immunoSEQ multiplex PCR; TCRdb stores just in-frame clones and leaves some out. V and J calls and clone size are given by that table; D and trimming were obtained from the DNA. The data show approximately 240,000 clones, 82% seen once. The specimen sequenced was peripheral blood. V is TRBV4-2 and J is TRBJ2-1; TRBD2 matches at 8 bases. This TCR derives from an elderly woman with active or convalescent COVID-19. The CDR3 DNA reads as TGTGCCAGCAGCCAAGACGCCAGCGGGAGTGTCTGGGAGCAGTTCTTC. As protein: CASSQDASGSVWEQFF.